This passage covers 20 T cell receptor beta chains from one sample sequenced in a study of neurological immune-mediated disorders. TCRdb redid the calling of the 5' RACE reads with MiXCR, one entry per CDR3 protein. The sample gives under 60,000 distinct CDR3 sequences, over 3% of which show up once; about 5.4% is in the top ten. Material for sequencing was PBMCs. These receptors all come from a man aged 35 to 55 with multiple sclerosis.

This clonotype showed up many times. V usage is TRBV6-5 and J usage is TRBJ1-2; D is ambiguous. This CDR3 contains 13 residues. V shed 6 bases and J shed 2 bases, with 10 bases lying between them. Germline V gene lookup returns CDR1 MNHEY and CDR2 SVGAGI. CDR3 residues: CASSLARNYGYTF. Written as DNA, the CDR3 is TGTGCCAGCAGCCTCGCCAGGAACTATGGCTACACCTTC.

This clonotype was seen more than once but under ten times. V gene TRBV5-1 combines with J gene TRBJ2-3, with 9 bases aligning to TRBD2. CDR1 and CDR2 from the germline V gene are SGHRS and YFSETQ. Trimming removed 0 bases from V and 6 bases from J; junction bases left unmatched: 5. CDR3 length: 15 amino acids. The CDR3 loop reads CASSLVAGAPDTQYF. DNA for the CDR3: TGCGCCAGCAGCTTGGTAGCGGGGGCACCGGATACGCAGTATTTT. Using reference TRBV5-1 and TRBJ2-3 for the parts outside the CDR3, the full variable domain is KAGVTQTPRYLIKTRGQQVTLSCSPISGHRSVSWYQQTPGQGLQFLFEYFSETQRNKGNFPGRFSGRQFSNSRSEMNVSTLELGDSALYLCASSLVAGAPDTQYFGPGTRLTVL.

This clonotype was seen ten or more times. This chain uses TRBV20-1 with TRBJ2-7, with 11 positions matching TRBD1. The germline CDR1 and CDR2 sequences are DFQATT and SNEGSKA (reference sequence). V dropped 6 bases and J dropped 4; count of bases not matched to a gene: 5. The CDR3 is 13 amino acids. This chain's CDR3 is CSAPGQGEYEQYF. The CDR3 DNA is TGCAGTGCCCCGGGACAGGGGGAATACGAGCAGTACTTC.

This clonotype was counted ten times or more. The chain carries TRBV4-1 and TRBJ2-3; 8 bases align to TRBD1. Looked up from germline, CDR1 is MGHRA and CDR2 is YSYEKL. The J segment lost 2 bases and the V segment lost 4 bases, leaving 8 bases of the junction unmatched. The CDR3 totals 16 residues. Here the CDR3 DNA reads TGCGCCAGCAGCCGCGACAGGGGCCTGACCACAGATACGCAGTATTTT. It yields the protein CASSRDRGLTTDTQYF.

This clonotype occurred many times. The chain recombines TRBV2 with TRBJ2-2; 8 bases are shared with TRBD1. The V gene end was trimmed by 3 bases and the J gene end by 6 bases; junction bases not matched to a gene: 6. There are 15 residues in the CDR3. The germline CDR1 and CDR2 sequences are SNHLY and FYNNEI. This CDR3 is CASSEARQGSGELFF. The CDR3 nucleotides read TGTGCCAGCAGTGAGGCTCGACAGGGGTCCGGGGAGCTGTTTTTT.

This clonotype was recorded at least ten times. V gene TRBV7-3 combines with J gene TRBJ2-3; 8 bases are a match to TRBD1. In germline, CDR1 is SGHTA, CDR2 FQGTGA. The CDR3 extends over 17 amino acids. The junction had 10 bases not matched to a gene; V was cut back by 5 bases and J by 0 bases. Here the CDR3 DNA reads TGTGCCAGCAGCCTCGGGACAGGTGATACTAGCACAGATACGCAGTATTTT. Protein product: CASSLGTGDTSTDTQYF.

In its sample, this clonotype was seen many times. The rearrangement links TRBV2 to TRBJ2-2, with a possible D match to TRBD1 (5 bases). Trimming took off 7 bases at V and 3 bases at J, with 9 bases between the two ends. The CDR3 has 13 residues. Germline V gene lookup returns CDR1 SNHLY and CDR2 FYNNEI. The CDR3 nucleotides read TGTGCCAGCAACTGGGGCGACACCGGGGAGCTGTTTTTT. Its translation: CASNWGDTGELFF.

This clonotype was found a few times. The chain links TRBV27 to TRBJ2-7, with D uncertain. This CDR3 has 15 residues. Trimming took off 0 bases at V and 2 bases at J, with 11 bases between the two ends. Per the germline V gene, CDR1 is MNHEY and CDR2 is SMNVEV (reference sequence). CDR3 amino acids: CASSLSQTPAYEQYF. DNA of the CDR3: TGTGCCAGCAGTTTATCACAGACGCCTGCCTACGAGCAGTACTTC.

This clonotype appeared many times. CDR3 nucleotides: TGCAGTGTTTTGGGGAGGCACAATGAGCAGTTCTTC. It encodes CSVLGRHNEQFF. J is TRBJ2-1 and V is TRBV20-1; D perhaps matches TRBD2 (6 bases). CDR1 is DFQATT and CDR2 is SNEGSKA in the germline V gene (reference sequence). Between the trimmed V and J ends, which lost 7 bases and 5 bases, there was a span of 12 bases. The CDR3 totals 12 residues.

This clonotype has ten or more counts. The chain uses TRBV12-3 or TRBV12-4 and TRBJ1-5; the D is unclear. V was shortened by 5 bases and J by 0 bases, with 11 bases between the two germline ends. The CDR3 is 15 residues long. The CDR3 DNA reads TGTGCCAGCAGTCCAAATGCAGCTAGCAATCAGCCCCAGCATTTT. This translates into CASSPNAASNQPQHF.

Many counts were recorded for this clonotype. V is TRBV3-1 and J is TRBJ2-2, with a tentative D call TRBD2 (7 bases). The CDR3 has 17 residues. The V gene lost 1 base and the J gene lost 4 bases, with 16 bases spanning the gap. Germline CDR1 and CDR2: LGHDT and YNNKEL (reference sequence). The DNA for the CDR3 is TGTGCCAGCAGCCAAGTCGCTGCGCGGGGGCCCACCGGGGAGCTGTTTTTT. It yields the protein CASSQVAARGPTGELFF.

This clonotype was found a few times. A much larger clone is a single base away; this may be a read error. A read error is likely, as this CDR3 ends without the conserved phenylalanine or tryptophan. The rearrangement links TRBV5-5 to TRBJ2-6; D unclear. Germline-derived CDR1 and CDR2 are SGHKS and YYEKEE (reference sequence). Trimming shortened V by 0 bases and J by 4 bases, and 14 bases separated the two germline ends. CDR3 length: 17 residues. The CDR3 DNA is TGTGCCAGCAGCTTGGACAACCCGTTAGGAGGGGCCAACGTCCTGACTATC. Translation gives CASSLDNPLGGANVLTI.

The rearrangement links TRBV7-2 to TRBJ2-3, with 7 nucleotides matching TRBD1. The CDR3 loop spans 15 amino acids. The V gene end was trimmed by 6 bases and the J gene end by 2 bases; junction bases not matched to a gene: 8. Germline values: CDR1 SGHTA, CDR2 FQGNSA. The CDR3 is CASRPPGQPTDTQYF. For the CDR3, the DNA is TGTGCCAGCAGGCCTCCGGGACAGCCCACAGATACGCAGTATTTT. Full variable domain (outside the CDR3, taken from reference TRBV7-2 and TRBJ2-3): GAGVSQSPSNKVTEKGKDVELRCDPISGHTALYWYRQSLGQGLEFLIYFQGNSAPDKSGLPSDRFSAERTGGSVSTLTIQRTQQEDSAVYLCASRPPGQPTDTQYFGPGTRLTVL.

This clonotype was picked up many times. The chain recombines TRBV27 with TRBJ2-2, with 12 nucleotides matching TRBD2. This CDR3 contains 16 residues. The germline gives CDR1 MNHEY, CDR2 SMNVEV (reference sequence). The V gene end was trimmed by 2 bases and the J gene end by 3 bases; junction bases not matched to a gene: 1. The CDR3 sequence is CASSLGLAGYTGELFF. In DNA form, the CDR3 reads TGTGCCAGCAGTTTAGGACTAGCGGGATACACCGGGGAGCTGTTTTTT.

This clonotype occurred many times. The chain recombines TRBV18 with TRBJ1-3; 7 bases align to TRBD1. The J segment lost 8 bases and the V segment lost 3 bases, leaving 4 bases of the junction unmatched. The CDR3 has 13 amino acids. Germline V gene data show CDR1 as KGHSH and CDR2 as LQKENI. The CDR3 DNA follows: TGTGCCAGCTCACCCGACAGGGTCGACACCATATATTTT. It codes for CASSPDRVDTIYF.

This clonotype showed up many times. The gene calls are TRBV20-1 and TRBJ1-1; possible D gene TRBD1, 5 bases. Germline loops: CDR1 DFQATT, CDR2 SNEGSKA (reference sequence). V shed 7 bases and J shed 0 bases, with 15 bases lying between them. The CDR3 is 14 amino acids. The CDR3 coding sequence is TGCAGTGGGCGAAGAGGGGTCATGAACACTGAAGCTTTCTTT. As protein: CSGRRGVMNTEAFF.

In this sample, this clonotype turned up many times. This chain connects TRBV27 to TRBJ2-7, with 7 bases identical to TRBD1. CDR1 is MNHEY and CDR2 is SMNVEV in the germline V gene (reference sequence). The trim removed 5 bases at V and 5 bases at J, leaving 12 bases unmatched. This CDR3 contains 15 residues. Written as DNA, the CDR3 is TGTGCCAGCAGTATAGGGGCGACAGGGACCGACGAGCAGTACTTC. Encoded protein: CASSIGATGTDEQYF.

The sample holds many counts of this clonotype. J is TRBJ2-3 and V is TRBV2, with unresolved D. CDR1 SNHLY and CDR2 FYNNEI come from the germline V gene. The length of the CDR3 is 15 residues. Deletions cut 1 base from V and 2 bases from J, with 10 bases between. The CDR3 DNA sequence: TGTGCCAGCAGTGAAGGCGGCTACACCACAGATACGCAGTATTTT. Protein: CASSEGGYTTDTQYF.

There are many counts of this clonotype. Mismatch with germline at one junction end may stem from a read error. J is TRBJ1-5 and V is TRBV12-3 or TRBV12-4, with D possibly being TRBD1 (5 bases). The CDR3 extends over 14 amino acids. The CDR3 here is CASSLAGANQPQNF. The CDR3 DNA reads as TGTGCCAGCAGTTTAGCCGGGGCCAATCAGCCCCAGAATTTT.

This clonotype has ten or more counts. The chain recombines TRBV15 with TRBJ2-3; no reliable D call. The ends were cut back, 0 bases at V and 1 base at J, with 2 bases in the middle. Germline V gene sequence: CDR1 LNHNV, CDR2 YYDKDF (reference sequence). The CDR3 extends over 13 amino acids. This CDR3 reads CATSRDRTDTQYF. The DNA for the CDR3 is TGTGCCACCAGCAGAGATCGCACAGATACGCAGTATTTT.